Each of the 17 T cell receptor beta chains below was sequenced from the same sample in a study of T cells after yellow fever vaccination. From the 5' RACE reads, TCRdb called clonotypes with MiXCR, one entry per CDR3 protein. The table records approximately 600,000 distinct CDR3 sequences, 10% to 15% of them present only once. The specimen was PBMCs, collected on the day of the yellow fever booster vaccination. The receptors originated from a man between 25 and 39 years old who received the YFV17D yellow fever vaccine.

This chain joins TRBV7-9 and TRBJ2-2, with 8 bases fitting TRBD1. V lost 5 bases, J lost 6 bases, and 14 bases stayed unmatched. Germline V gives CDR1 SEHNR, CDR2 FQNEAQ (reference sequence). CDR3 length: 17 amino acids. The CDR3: CASSGQRQGSRPGELFF. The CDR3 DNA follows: TGTGCCAGCAGCGGGCAGCGACAGGGGTCACGTCCCGGGGAGCTGTTTTTT. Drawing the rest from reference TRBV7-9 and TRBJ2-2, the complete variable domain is DTGVSQNPRHKITKRGQNVTFRCDPISEHNRLYWYRQTLGQGPEFLTYFQNEAQLEKSRLLSDRFSAERPKGSFSTLEIQRTEQGDSAMYLCASSGQRQGSRPGELFFGEGSRLTVL.

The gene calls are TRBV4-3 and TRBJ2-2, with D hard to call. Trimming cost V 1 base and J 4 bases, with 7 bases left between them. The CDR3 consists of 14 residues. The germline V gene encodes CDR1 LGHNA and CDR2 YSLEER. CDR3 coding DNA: TGCGCCAGCAGCCAAGGACACGGCACCGGGGAGCTGTTTTTT. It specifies CASSQGHGTGELFF.

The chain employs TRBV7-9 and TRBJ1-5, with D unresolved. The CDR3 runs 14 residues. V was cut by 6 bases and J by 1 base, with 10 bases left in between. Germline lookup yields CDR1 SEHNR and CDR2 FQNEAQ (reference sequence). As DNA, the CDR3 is TGTGCCAGCAGTGCGGACTCAAGCAATCAGCCCCAGCATTTT. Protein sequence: CASSADSSNQPQHF. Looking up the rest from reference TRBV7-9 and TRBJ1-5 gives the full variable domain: DTGVSQNPRHKITKRGQNVTFRCDPISEHNRLYWYRQTLGQGPEFLTYFQNEAQLEKSRLLSDRFSAERPKGSFSTLEIQRTEQGDSAMYLCASSADSSNQPQHFGDGTRLSIL.

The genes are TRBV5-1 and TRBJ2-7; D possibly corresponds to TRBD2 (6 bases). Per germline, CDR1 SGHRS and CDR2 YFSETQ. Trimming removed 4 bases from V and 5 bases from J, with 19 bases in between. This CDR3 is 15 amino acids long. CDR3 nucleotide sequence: TGCGCCAGCAGCGATCCCTCCGGACTAATTCACGAGCAGTACTTC. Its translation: CASSDPSGLIHEQYF.

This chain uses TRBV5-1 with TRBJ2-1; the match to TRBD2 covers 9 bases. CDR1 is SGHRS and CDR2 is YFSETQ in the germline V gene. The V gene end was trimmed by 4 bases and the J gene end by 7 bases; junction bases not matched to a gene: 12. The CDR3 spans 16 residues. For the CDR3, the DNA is TGCGCCAGCAGCCGGATGGTAGCGGGAGCCCCAAATGAGCAGTTCTTC. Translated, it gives CASSRMVAGAPNEQFF.

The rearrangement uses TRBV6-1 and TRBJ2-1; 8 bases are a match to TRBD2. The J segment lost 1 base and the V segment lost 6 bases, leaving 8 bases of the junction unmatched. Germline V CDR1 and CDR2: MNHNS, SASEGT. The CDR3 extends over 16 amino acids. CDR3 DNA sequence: TGTGCCAGCAGCTCCGACGGGACTAGTTCCTACAATGAGCAGTTCTTC. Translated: CASSSDGTSSYNEQFF.

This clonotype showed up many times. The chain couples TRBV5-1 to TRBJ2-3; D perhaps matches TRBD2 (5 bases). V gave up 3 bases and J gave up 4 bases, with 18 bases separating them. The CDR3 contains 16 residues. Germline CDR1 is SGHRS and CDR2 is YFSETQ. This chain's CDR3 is CASSSGVLSTPDTQYF. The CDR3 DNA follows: TGCGCCAGCAGCTCCGGGGTGCTTTCAACTCCAGATACGCAGTATTTT.

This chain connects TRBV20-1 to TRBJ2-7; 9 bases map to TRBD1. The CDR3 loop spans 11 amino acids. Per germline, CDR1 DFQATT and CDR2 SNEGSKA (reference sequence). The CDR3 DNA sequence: TGCAGAGCGGGGACAGGGTACGAGCAGTACTTC. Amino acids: CRAGTGYEQYF.

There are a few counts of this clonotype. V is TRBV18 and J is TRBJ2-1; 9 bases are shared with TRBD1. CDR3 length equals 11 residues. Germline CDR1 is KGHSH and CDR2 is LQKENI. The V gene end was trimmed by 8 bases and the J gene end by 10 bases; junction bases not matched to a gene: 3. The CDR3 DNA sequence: TGTGCCAGCAACAGGGGGCAGGAGCAGTTCTTC. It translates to CASNRGQEQFF.

The CDR3 region has the DNA TGTGCCAGCCCGGGGGAGGAACAACCAGGCCTAGCAAAACAGTTCTTC. It codes for CASPGEEQPGLAKQFF. The rearrangement uses TRBV2 and TRBJ2-1, with a possible D match to TRBD2 (6 bases). The CDR3 sequence is 16 residues long. V lost 8 bases, J lost 13 bases, and 30 bases lay in between. The germline CDR1 and CDR2 sequences are SNHLY and FYNNEI.

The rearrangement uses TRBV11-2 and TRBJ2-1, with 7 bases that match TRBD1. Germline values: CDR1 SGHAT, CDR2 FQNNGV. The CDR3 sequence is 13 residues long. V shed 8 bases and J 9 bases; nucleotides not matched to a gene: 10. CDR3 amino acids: CASQRGLEGEQFF. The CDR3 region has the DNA TGTGCCAGCCAGAGGGGGCTTGAGGGTGAGCAGTTCTTC.

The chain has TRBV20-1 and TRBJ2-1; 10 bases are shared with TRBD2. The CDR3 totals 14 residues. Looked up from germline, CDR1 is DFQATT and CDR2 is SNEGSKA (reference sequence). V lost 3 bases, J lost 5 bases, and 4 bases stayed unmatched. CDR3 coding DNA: TGCAGTGCTAGGTCTCTAGCGGGGGACAATGAGCAGTTCTTC. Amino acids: CSARSLAGDNEQFF.

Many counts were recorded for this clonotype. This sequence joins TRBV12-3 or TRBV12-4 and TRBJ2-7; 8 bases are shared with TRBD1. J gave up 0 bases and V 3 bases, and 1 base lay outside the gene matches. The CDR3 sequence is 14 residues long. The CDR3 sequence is CASSLGQASYEQYF. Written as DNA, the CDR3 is TGTGCCAGCAGTTTGGGACAGGCCTCCTACGAGCAGTACTTC.

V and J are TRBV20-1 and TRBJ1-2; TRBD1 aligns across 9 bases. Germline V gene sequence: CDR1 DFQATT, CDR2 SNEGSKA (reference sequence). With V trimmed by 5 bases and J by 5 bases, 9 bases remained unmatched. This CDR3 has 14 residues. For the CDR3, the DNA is TGCAGTGCTCGGGGGACAGGGAGTTTGTATGGCTACACCTTC. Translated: CSARGTGSLYGYTF.

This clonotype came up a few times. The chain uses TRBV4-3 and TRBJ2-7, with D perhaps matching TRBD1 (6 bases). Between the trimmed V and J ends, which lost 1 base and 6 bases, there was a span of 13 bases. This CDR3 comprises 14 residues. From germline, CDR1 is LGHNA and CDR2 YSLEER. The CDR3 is CASSQAAGASEQYF. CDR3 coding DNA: TGCGCCAGCAGCCAAGCGGCAGGGGCCTCCGAGCAGTACTTC.

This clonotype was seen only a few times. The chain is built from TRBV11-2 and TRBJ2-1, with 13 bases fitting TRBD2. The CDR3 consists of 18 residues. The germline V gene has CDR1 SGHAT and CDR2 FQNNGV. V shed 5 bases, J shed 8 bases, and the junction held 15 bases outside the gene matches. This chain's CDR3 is CASSRTSGSFGRDDEQFF. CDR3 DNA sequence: TGTGCCAGCAGCAGGACTAGCGGGAGCTTCGGTAGGGATGATGAGCAGTTCTTC.

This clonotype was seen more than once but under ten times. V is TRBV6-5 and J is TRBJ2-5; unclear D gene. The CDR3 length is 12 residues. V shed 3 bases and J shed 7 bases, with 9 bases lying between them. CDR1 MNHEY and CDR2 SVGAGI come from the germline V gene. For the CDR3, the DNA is TGTGCCAGCAGTTATATTCCAGGGACCCAGTACTTC. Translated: CASSYIPGTQYF.